This T cell receptor (beta chain) emerged from a study of blood T cell repertoires in COVID-19. Study overall: Material from acute and convalescent COVID-19 was sourced from the United States, Italy and Spain. From T cells, B-cell-depleted T cells, or PBMCs came the material, which was cDNA or gDNA.

Using immunoSEQ multiplex PCR, the repertoire was profiled, and TCRdb retains in-frame clones only, with some absent. The repertoire holds 200,000 to 250,000 clones, with roughly 90% as singletons. Germline loops: CDR1 GTSNPN, CDR2 SVGIG (reference sequence). The germline V and J ends were trimmed by 5 bases and 4 bases, with 11 bases remaining between them. The CDR3 runs 12 residues. The chain joins TRBV30 to TRBJ2-5; D might be TRBD1 (6 bases). The sequencing input was peripheral blood. This sequence originates from a woman aged 40 to 50 with acute or convalescent COVID-19. The CDR3 DNA sequence: TGTGCCTGGGGGGAACAGGGAGAGACCCAGTACTTC. It yields the protein CAWGEQGETQYF.